This is a list of T cell receptor beta chains from one sample in a study of blood T cell repertoires in COVID-19. Profiled with immunoSEQ multiplex PCR; TCRdb holds only in-frame clones, not every one. The sample holds around 230,000 clones, approximately 75% seen once. Sequences were obtained from PBMCs or T cells enriched from blood (not recorded which). The receptors originated from a man between 40 and 49 years old who had recovered from COVID-19. CDR3s include the opening cysteine and the closing phenylalanine or tryptophan. The order of the fields is J gene, clone size, D gene, V gene, CDR3 DNA, CDR3 protein. D genes are given only for firm matches. Only some rows state a clone size, as once, few, many or a class for expanded clones.

TRBJ1-2,once,.,TRBV23-1,TGCGCCAGCAGTCAATTCAACGAACAGTATGGCTACACCTTC,CASSQFNEQYGYTF
TRBJ1-5,.,.,TRBV19,TGTGCCAGTAGTAGTGGGGCCGGAGGCAATCAGCCCCAGCATTTT,CASSSGAGGNQPQHF
TRBJ2-6,.,.,TRBV28,TGTGCCAGCAGTTCCGCAGGGGTAACTGGGGCCAACGTCCTGACTTTC,CASSSAGVTGANVLTF
TRBJ2-7,.,TRBD1,TRBV6-5,TGTGCCAGCACCGACAGGGACAGGGGGGCCTACGAGCAGTACTTC,CASTDRDRGAYEQYF
TRBJ2-7,once,.,TRBV27,TGTGCCAGCAGTCCTACCGGAGGGGAGGACTACGAGCAGTACTTC,CASSPTGGEDYEQYF
TRBJ1-2,.,TRBD1,TRBV2,TGTGCCAGCAGGAGGGGACAGAGCTATTATGGCTACACCTTC,CASRRGQSYYGYTF
TRBJ2-6,.,.,TRBV6-1,TGTGCCAGCAGTAAAGGACAGCCAAGCTCTGGGGCCAACGTCCTGACTTTC,CASSKGQPSSGANVLTF
TRBJ2-3,.,TRBD2,TRBV4-2,TGTGCCAGCAGCCCCACCCGACTAGCGGGAGGGGATACGCAGTATTTT,CASSPTRLAGGDTQYF
TRBJ2-7,.,.,TRBV29-1,TGCAGCGTTGAAGGGGGGCGGACCAACGAGCAGTACTTC,CSVEGGRTNEQYF
TRBJ2-3,.,TRBD2,TRBV5-4,TGTGCCAGCAGCTTGAGTTTGACTAGCCCATTCGGAGATACGCAGTATTTT,CASSLSLTSPFGDTQYF
TRBJ2-5,.,TRBD2,TRBV9,TGTGCCAGCAGTTCGACGGGGGGGCCCGAGGTGACCCAGTACTTC,CASSSTGGPEVTQYF
TRBJ1-6,.,.,TRBV18,TGTGCCAGCTCACCACCCGGCAGGGGCAGTTCACCCCTCCACTTT,CASSPPGRGSSPLHF
TRBJ1-1,.,TRBD1,TRBV5-1,TGCGCCAGCAGCTCTGACAGGGTCCGCACTGAAGCTTTCTTT,CASSSDRVRTEAFF
TRBJ1-1,.,.,TRBV11-2,TGTGCCAGCAGCCCGGTGTCAGGGGATACTGAAGCTTTCTTT,CASSPVSGDTEAFF
TRBJ2-1,.,TRBD2,TRBV28,TGTGCCAGCAGTTTTGTCGTCGGACTAGGACACAATGAGCAGTTCTTC,CASSFVVGLGHNEQFF
TRBJ2-7,many,TRBD1,TRBV18,TGTGCCAGCTCACCACCGGGTGAAAGGACAGGGGGCTACGAGCAGTACTTC,CASSPPGERTGGYEQYF
TRBJ2-3,.,.,TRBV5-1,TGCGCCAGCAACGGGGGTGGAGACCTTAAGACGCAGTATTTT,CASNGGGDLKTQYF
TRBJ1-1,.,TRBD1,TRBV19,TGTGCCAGTAGTATGGGTACGGGCAGGGGGCGGAGGATGAACACTGAAGCTTTCTTT,CASSMGTGRGRRMNTEAFF
TRBJ2-1,.,.,TRBV5-1,TGCGCCAGCTCGGAGGGGTACAATGAGCAGTTCTTC,CASSEGYNEQFF
TRBJ1-3,.,.,TRBV20-1,TGCAGTGCTAGCCTCGGGGACACCATATATTTT,CSASLGDTIYF
TRBJ2-1,.,.,TRBV13,TGTGCCAGCAGCTTGGGGGAGGTGAAGCAGTTCTTC,CASSLGEVKQFF
TRBJ2-3,.,TRBD1,TRBV5-6,TGTGCCAGCAGCTCGAATTCCCGGGACAGGGGGCTTGGGTATTTT,CASSSNSRDRGLGYF
TRBJ2-7,.,.,TRBV7-2,TGTGCCAGCAGCCTTAGCGGACTCTACGAGCAGTACTTC,CASSLSGLYEQYF
TRBJ1-4,.,.,TRBV9,TGTGCCAGCAGCGTAGGAACGACAGCAACTAATGAAAAACTGTTTTTT,CASSVGTTATNEKLFF
TRBJ2-7,.,.,TRBV24-1,TGTGCCACCAGTGACCTGACAGGAAGGAGCTCCTACGAGCAGTACTTC,CATSDLTGRSSYEQYF
TRBJ1-2,.,.,TRBV27,TGTGCCAGCAGTTTTGGGGGGAAAGCTCATAGTGGCTACACCTTC,CASSFGGKAHSGYTF
TRBJ2-7,.,TRBD2,TRBV5-1,TGCGCCAGCAGCCCCTCCCCCCCACTAGCGTTGGACGAGCAGTACTTC,CASSPSPPLALDEQYF
TRBJ2-4,.,TRBD2,TRBV5-6,TGTGCCAGCAGCTCCGTACTAGCGGTTGCCAAAAACATTCAGTACTTC,CASSSVLAVAKNIQYF
TRBJ2-7,.,.,TRBV5-1,TGCGCCAGCAGCTTCATAGTGGGGCAGGACTACGAGCAGTACTTC,CASSFIVGQDYEQYF
TRBJ2-3,few,.,TRBV29-1,TGCAGCGTTGAGAACCCCGCTACTAATACGCAGTATTTT,CSVENPATNTQYF
TRBJ2-7,once,TRBD2,TRBV2,TGTGCCAGCAGGAAGCTGACTAGCGAGTCCTACGAGCAGTACTTC,CASRKLTSESYEQYF
TRBJ2-1,.,TRBD1,TRBV4-1,TGCGCCAGCAGCCAAGATGACAGGGAATGGTACAATGAGCAGTTCTTC,CASSQDDREWYNEQFF
TRBJ1-6,.,TRBD1,TRBV2,TGTGCCAGCAGTGCCCGGACAGGGAGCTCCTATAATTCACCCCTCCACTTT,CASSARTGSSYNSPLHF
TRBJ2-7,.,TRBD2,TRBV5-1,TGCGCCAGCAGCTGGGGGACTAGCGGCAACTACGAGCAGTACTTC,CASSWGTSGNYEQYF
TRBJ1-1,few,TRBD1,TRBV18,TGTGCCAGCTCACCCACGACAGGGGCTACCAACACTGAAGCTTTCTTT,CASSPTTGATNTEAFF
TRBJ2-1,.,.,TRBV2,TGTGCCAGCAGTGAAGAGAGGCTGACTTACAATGAGCAGTTCTTC,CASSEERLTYNEQFF
TRBJ2-3,.,.,TRBV10-3,TGTGCCATCAGTGACGTCTCAGATACGCAGTATTTT,CAISDVSDTQYF
TRBJ2-5,.,.,TRBV7-6,TGTGCCAGCAGCTTCGTCTCAGGGGCGCAAGAGACCCAGTACTTC,CASSFVSGAQETQYF
TRBJ2-4,once,.,TRBV18,TGTGCCAGCTCACCACCCACAGGGACCTTAGCCAAAAACATTCAGTACTTC,CASSPPTGTLAKNIQYF
TRBJ1-5,.,TRBD1,TRBV4-2,TGTGCCAGCAGCCAAGAACGACAGGGTGGCAATCAGCCCCAGCATTTT,CASSQERQGGNQPQHF
TRBJ1-5,.,.,TRBV3-1/TRBV3-2,TGTGCCAGCTCCAGGGTGTTCGGCAATCAGCCCCAGCATTTT,CASSRVFGNQPQHF
TRBJ2-7,few,TRBD1,TRBV5-1,TGCGCCAGCAGCTTTGGGGGACAGGTGAGCTCCTACGAGCAGTACTTC,CASSFGGQVSSYEQYF
TRBJ2-3,.,TRBD2,TRBV7-3,TGTGCCAGCAGCTTAGCGGGAGCAAGCACAGATACGCAGTATTTT,CASSLAGASTDTQYF
TRBJ1-1,once,.,TRBV2,TGTGCCAGCAGCCCCCGAAAGCGGGCTTTCTTT,CASSPRKRAFF
TRBJ1-6,.,.,TRBV2,TGTGCCAGCAGTGAAGCTGTCGGTAATTCACCCCTCCACTTT,CASSEAVGNSPLHF
TRBJ1-2,.,.,TRBV5-1,TGCGCCAGCAGCCCGGACAGTTTCGAAGGCTACACCTTC,CASSPDSFEGYTF
TRBJ1-5,.,.,TRBV7-9,TGTGCCAGCAGCTTAGAGGGGTACAATCAGCCCCAGCATTTT,CASSLEGYNQPQHF
TRBJ2-7,.,TRBD2,TRBV5-1,TGCGCCAGCTCGGCAGACCGGGGGGTCGACGAGCAGTACTTC,CASSADRGVDEQYF
TRBJ1-5,once,.,TRBV10-2,TGCGCCAGCAGCCAACAGGGTAGCAATCAGCCCCAGCATTTT,CASSQQGSNQPQHF
TRBJ1-4,.,TRBD1,TRBV7-9,TGTGCCAGCAGCTACCTACCACAGGGGGCTAATGAAAAACTGTTTTTT,CASSYLPQGANEKLFF
TRBJ1-1,.,TRBD1,TRBV6-5,TGTGCCAGCAGTCCCTCAGACAGGGTTGGTGCGGCTTTCTTT,CASSPSDRVGAAFF
TRBJ2-1,.,TRBD2,TRBV3-1/TRBV3-2,TGTGCCAGCAGCCAAGATCTCGGACTAGACAGAGAGCAGTTCTTC,CASSQDLGLDREQFF